The 22 T cell receptor beta chains below were found in one sample sequenced in a study of control samples from healthy donors and cancer patients. The table came from immunoSEQ multiplex PCR; TCRdb's copy has only in-frame clones and leaves some out. The sample has 100,000 to 150,000 clones; approximately 89% are singletons. Specimen: blood. The receptors derive from a man younger than 35 in good health.

The chain uses TRBV9 and TRBJ1-3; D is unresolved. Trimming removed 1 base from V and 2 bases from J, with 4 bases in between. There are 13 residues in the CDR3. Germline values: CDR1 SGDLS, CDR2 YYNGEE. The CDR3, as DNA: TGTGCCAGCAGCGTAATCGCTGGAAACACCATATATTTT. Protein sequence: CASSVIAGNTIYF.

This clone was counted between two and nine times. The V call is TRBV6-4, the J call TRBJ1-5; D possibly corresponds to TRBD1 (6 bases). The CDR3 runs 14 residues. From germline, CDR1 is MRHNA and CDR2 SNTAGT. Trimming left V 8 bases short and J 1 base short, with 12 bases between. CDR3 protein: CASSDSPSNQPQHF. The CDR3 DNA follows: TGTGCCAGCTCGGACAGTCCAAGCAATCAGCCCCAGCATTTT.

On this clone: The junction departs from the called germline gene at one end, perhaps through a read error. The CDR3 loop reads CASSDSAGGRSAFF. The CDR3 DNA reads TGTGCCAGCAGTGACTCCGCGGGGGGAAGAAGTGCTTTCTTT. This rearrangement joins TRBV6-5 to TRBJ1-1, with D possibly matching TRBD1 (5 bases). Per germline, CDR1 MNHEY and CDR2 SVGAGI. The CDR3 length is 14 residues.

This clone was counted once. V usage is TRBV11-2 and J usage is TRBJ1-6; TRBD1 might be the D (6 bases). V shed 5 bases and J shed 6 bases, with 14 bases lying between them. In germline, CDR1 is SGHAT, CDR2 FQNNGV. The CDR3 sequence is 15 residues long. The CDR3 DNA reads as TGTGCCAGCAGCCCCCGACAGGCGCGTAATTCACCCCTCCACTTT. The encoded protein is CASSPRQARNSPLHF.

The V gene is TRBV2, the J gene TRBJ1-6; D unresolved. This CDR3 is 14 amino acids long. In germline, CDR1 is SNHLY, CDR2 FYNNEI. Trimming stripped 4 bases from V and 9 bases from J, with 13 bases between. The CDR3 sequence: CASSASGMGSPLHF. The CDR3 bases are TGTGCCAGCAGTGCCTCCGGGATGGGTTCACCCCTCCACTTT.

V and J are TRBV3-1 (or the pseudogene TRBV3-2) and TRBJ2-5, with unresolved D. CDR3 length: 13 residues. V lost 1 base to trimming and J lost 3 bases, with 6 bases between them. Looked up from germline, CDR1 is LGHDT and CDR2 is YNNKEL (reference sequence). In nucleotides, the CDR3 is TGTGCCAGCAGCCAAGTCTCAAAAGAGACCCAGTACTTC. It translates to CASSQVSKETQYF.

This rearrangement joins TRBV19 to TRBJ1-6; the D gene is possibly TRBD1 (6 bases). Germline V CDR1 and CDR2: LNHDA, SQIVND (reference sequence). V was clipped by 5 bases and J by 8 bases, with 16 bases between them. The CDR3 is 15 residues long. DNA for the CDR3: TGTGCCAGTAGTCCCAAAGGAGGGGGAGATTCACCCCTCCACTTT. This gives the protein CASSPKGGGDSPLHF.

V and J are TRBV7-3 and TRBJ1-1, with 10 nucleotides matching TRBD1. The CDR3 spans 17 residues. J was trimmed by 4 bases and V by 5 bases; bases with no gene match: 13. CDR1 and CDR2 from the germline V gene are SGHTA and FQGTGA. This CDR3 is CASSQRQGALLSTEAFF. In DNA form, the CDR3 reads TGTGCCAGCAGCCAAAGACAGGGGGCTTTACTGAGCACTGAAGCTTTCTTT.

This clone appeared a few times. V is TRBV2 and J is TRBJ1-1, with 11 bases fitting TRBD1. CDR3 size: 16 residues. Germline loops: CDR1 SNHLY, CDR2 FYNNEI. Germline trimming cut 7 bases from V and 0 bases from J; bases unmatched to any gene: 7. The CDR3 reads CASNLRTGGMNTEAFF. Here the CDR3 DNA reads TGTGCCAGCAATTTACGGACAGGGGGCATGAACACTGAAGCTTTCTTT.

J is TRBJ1-1 and V is TRBV11-1, with 8 bases that match TRBD1. This CDR3 is 16 amino acids long. V trimming: 1 base; J trimming: 4 bases; junction bases outside the gene matches: 8. Looked up from germline, CDR1 is SGHAT and CDR2 is FQDESV (reference sequence). The CDR3 DNA is TGTGCCAGCAGCTTAGGCCTTCAGGGGGCCAGCACTGAAGCTTTCTTT. This sequence encodes CASSLGLQGASTEAFF.

This clone has only a few counts. V is TRBV6-5 and J is TRBJ2-7; 11 bases map to TRBD1. CDR1 and CDR2 from the germline V gene are MNHEY and SVGAGI. Trimming at V came to 5 bases and at J to 4 bases, leaving 4 bases not matched to a gene. The length of the CDR3 is 14 residues. The CDR3 protein is CASSRTGGGYEQYF. CDR3 in DNA: TGTGCCAGCAGTAGGACAGGGGGCGGATACGAGCAGTACTTC.

This chain joins TRBV6-5 and TRBJ1-1; D unclear. The V end lost 6 bases, the J end lost 0 bases, and 11 bases lay between the germline ends. The germline gives CDR1 MNHEY, CDR2 SVGAGI. This CDR3 is built from 14 residues. The CDR3 DNA reads as TGTGCCAGCAGCTGGACGGCTTTGAACACTGAAGCTTTCTTT. It translates to CASSWTALNTEAFF.

In regard to this clone: The same CDR3 also results from other DNA sequences found in this sample. The CDR3 coding sequence is TGTGCCAGCTCACCTCGGACGGCTTCAACTAATGAAAAACTGTTTTTT. It codes for CASSPRTASTNEKLFF. J is TRBJ1-4 and V is TRBV18; D is ambiguous. V was clipped by 3 bases and J by 0 bases, with 11 bases between them. The CDR3 is 16 residues long. Germline V lookup: CDR1 KGHSH, CDR2 LQKENI.

This chain uses TRBV15 with TRBJ1-2; D gene uncertain. The germline V gene has CDR1 LNHNV and CDR2 YYDKDF (reference sequence). This CDR3 has 12 amino acids. V gave up 3 bases and J gave up 10 bases, with 12 bases separating them. CDR3 coding DNA: TGTGCCACCAGCAGTGATCGACACGACTACACCTTC. It codes for CATSSDRHDYTF.

Only a few counts were recorded for this clone. The genes are TRBV4-1 and TRBJ1-2; D possibly corresponds to TRBD1 (5 bases). The CDR3 is 15 residues long. V lost 3 bases, J lost 1 base, and 12 bases lay in between. The V gene's germline CDR1 is MGHRA and CDR2 YSYEKL. The CDR3 region is CASSHGRGSNYGYTF. CDR3 sequence (DNA): TGCGCCAGCAGCCACGGAAGGGGCAGTAACTATGGCTACACCTTC.

The V call is TRBV5-1, the J call TRBJ2-1, with a weak D call TRBD1 (6 bases). Per the germline V gene, CDR1 is SGHRS and CDR2 is YFSETQ. The CDR3 loop spans 15 amino acids. V was pared by 5 bases and J by 0 bases, with 12 bases between. CDR3 in DNA: TGCGCCAGCAGTACTGACAGGAGCTCCTACAATGAGCAGTTCTTC. Its protein is CASSTDRSSYNEQFF.

The chain joins TRBV6-4 to TRBJ1-5; D call uncertain. Germline assignment: CDR1 MRHNA and CDR2 SNTAGT. The V and J ends lost 3 bases and 4 bases respectively, with 7 bases between them. The CDR3 contains 13 residues. The CDR3, as DNA: TGTGCCAGCAGTGAAGAGGTGAATCAGCCCCAGCATTTT. The encoded protein is CASSEEVNQPQHF.

The chain employs TRBV5-1 and TRBJ1-5; D is perhaps TRBD1 (6 bases). V lost 1 base and J lost 2, with 10 bases in between. This CDR3 is built from 15 residues. CDR1 and CDR2 from the germline V gene are SGHRS and YFSETQ. CDR3 region: CASSLWPGGNQPQHF. CDR3 in DNA: TGCGCCAGCAGCTTGTGGCCAGGGGGCAATCAGCCCCAGCATTTT.

The V and J genes are TRBV19 and TRBJ1-1; 8 bases are shared with TRBD1. From germline, CDR1 is LNHDA and CDR2 SQIVND (reference sequence). CDR3 size: 15 residues. V shed 4 bases and J 4 bases; nucleotides not matched to a gene: 8. The CDR3, as DNA: TGTGCCAGTAGTAAAGCAGGGGGCGTTGGCACTGAAGCTTTCTTT. Translated, it gives CASSKAGGVGTEAFF.

The rearrangement joins TRBV10-2 to TRBJ1-2, with D unresolved. Per germline, CDR1 WSHSY and CDR2 SAAADI. CDR3 length: 11 residues. Trimming left V 3 bases short and J 7 bases short, with 6 bases between. In DNA form, the CDR3 reads TGCGCCAGCAGTGACCTCGTTGGCTACACCTTC. Its protein is CASSDLVGYTF.

This chain connects TRBV14 to TRBJ1-2; TRBD1 might be the D (5 bases). Germline-derived CDR1 and CDR2 are SGHDN and FVKESK. Deletions cut 1 base from V and 7 bases from J, with 10 bases between. The length of the CDR3 is 13 residues. The CDR3 loop reads CASSQARDPGYTF. For the CDR3, the DNA is TGTGCCAGCAGCCAAGCCAGGGACCCTGGCTACACCTTC.

The CDR3 loop is CAWSVGGNTEAFF. The CDR3 region has the DNA TGTGCCTGGAGTGTAGGGGGAAACACTGAAGCTTTCTTT. V gene TRBV30 combines with J gene TRBJ1-1, with D perhaps matching TRBD1 (6 bases). From germline, CDR1 is GTSNPN and CDR2 SVGIG (reference sequence). Trimming shortened V by 0 bases and J by 2 bases, and 7 bases separated the two germline ends. This CDR3 is built from 13 residues.